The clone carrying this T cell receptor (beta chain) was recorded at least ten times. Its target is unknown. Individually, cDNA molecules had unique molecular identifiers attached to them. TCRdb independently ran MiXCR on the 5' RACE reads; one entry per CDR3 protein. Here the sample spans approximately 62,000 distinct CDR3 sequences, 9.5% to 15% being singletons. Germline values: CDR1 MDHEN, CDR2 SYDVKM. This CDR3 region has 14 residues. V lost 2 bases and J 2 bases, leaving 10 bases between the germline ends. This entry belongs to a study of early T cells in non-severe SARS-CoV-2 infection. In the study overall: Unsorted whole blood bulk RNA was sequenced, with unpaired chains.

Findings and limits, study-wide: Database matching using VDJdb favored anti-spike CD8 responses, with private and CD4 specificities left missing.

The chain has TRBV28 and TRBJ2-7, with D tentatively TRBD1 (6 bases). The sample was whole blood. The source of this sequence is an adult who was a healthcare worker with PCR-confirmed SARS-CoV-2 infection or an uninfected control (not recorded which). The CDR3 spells CASSLRGSTYEQYF. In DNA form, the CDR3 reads TGTGCCAGCAGTTTAAGGGGGTCTACCTACGAGCAGTACTTC.